Listed below are T cell receptor beta chains from one sample, sequenced in a study of shared clonotypes between healthy human individuals. Sequencing used immunoSEQ multiplex PCR; TCRdb keeps in-frame clones, though not all of them. In the table there are fewer than 800,000 clones, about 90% of which are singletons. The sample comprised naive CD8+ T cells sorted from blood. The receptors shown here come from a man aged 30 to 45 in good health. Both conserved end residues are part of each CDR3. Each record gives: J gene, V gene, D gene, CDR3 protein. The D gene is left open where the match is weak.

TRBJ2-7 | TRBV2 | - | CASSTGTSYEQYF
TRBJ2-3 | TRBV28 | TRBD2 | CASTGRAGDVFDTQYF
TRBJ2-7 | TRBV25-1 | - | CASSGGGNFEQYF
TRBJ2-7 | TRBV7-9 | - | CASSLVQGPGEQYF
TRBJ2-1 | TRBV11-2 | - | CASSLDYGGGYNEQFF
TRBJ2-1 | TRBV27 | TRBD2 | CASRGLAGVEQFF
TRBJ2-1 | TRBV29-1 | TRBD1 | CSVEDRGNEQFF
TRBJ2-1 | TRBV7-9 | - | CASSLDSGRRGEQFF
TRBJ2-3 | TRBV9 | TRBD2 | CASSVGGGSSSDTQYF
TRBJ2-7 | TRBV7-2 | - | CASSLVEGVEQYF
TRBJ2-7 | TRBV5-6 | TRBD1 | CASRGTGGFYEQYF
TRBJ1-2 | TRBV4-1 | - | CASSQGPAYGYTF
TRBJ2-1 | TRBV27 | TRBD2 | CASSLDSGAYNEQFF
TRBJ2-7 | TRBV7-6 | - | CASSLGRAYEQYF
TRBJ2-1 | TRBV29-1 | - | CSVRTSYNEQFF
TRBJ2-2 | TRBV7-6 | - | CASSFSGPGDRVGELFF
TRBJ2-3 | TRBV4-1 | TRBD2 | CASSQGPLAGDADTQYF
TRBJ2-7 | TRBV4-1 | - | CASSQGQAYEQYF
TRBJ2-1 | TRBV4-3 | - | CASSHSAEDVYNEQFF
TRBJ2-4 | TRBV9 | TRBD1 | CASSVDPGQQNIQYF
TRBJ2-4 | TRBV5-1 | - | CASSRTGSLGDIQYF
TRBJ2-1 | TRBV5-6 | TRBD2 | CASSSRRLAGSYNEQFF
TRBJ2-7 | TRBV10-3 | TRBD1 | CAIRGWDSLAYEQYF
TRBJ2-3 | TRBV29-1 | TRBD2 | CSVEDGGRASVIADTQYF
TRBJ1-2 | TRBV7-9 | - | CASSLSPTETNYGYTF
TRBJ2-7 | TRBV30 | - | CAWSVGTYSYEQYF
TRBJ1-5 | TRBV4-3 | - | CASSLTTASNQPQHF
TRBJ2-3 | TRBV27 | - | CASSFGSSTDTQYF
TRBJ1-2 | TRBV4-3 | - | CASSSSGGRNYGYTF
TRBJ2-1 | TRBV28 | TRBD1 | CASSKTGSSYNEQFF
TRBJ2-7 | TRBV30 | - | CAWSGLSNEQYF
TRBJ1-2 | TRBV9 | - | CASSPGRGYTF
TRBJ1-4 | TRBV10-3 | - | CAISESYSDEKLFF
TRBJ2-7 | TRBV11-3 | TRBD1 | CASSPTPPGQGAYEQYF
TRBJ1-2 | TRBV27 | - | CASRPNFRNYGYTF
TRBJ2-5 | TRBV4-1 | TRBD1 | CASSLLGTEETQYF
TRBJ2-7 | TRBV29-1 | - | CSARDIYEQYF
TRBJ1-2 | TRBV11-3 | - | CASSLVNGNYGYTF
TRBJ2-2 | TRBV5-6 | - | CASSKTDNTGELFF
TRBJ1-1 | TRBV29-1 | - | CSVVGTEAFF
TRBJ1-2 | TRBV25-1 | - | CASGGGFYGYTF
TRBJ2-3 | TRBV13 | TRBD1 | CASSLDRGNSDTQYF
TRBJ1-5 | TRBV7-8 | - | CASSLNPSDQPQHF
TRBJ2-7 | TRBV29-1 | TRBD2 | CSGGRENEQYF
TRBJ2-1 | TRBV12-5 | TRBD2 | CASGSSLAGELVDEQFF
TRBJ2-3 | TRBV27 | - | CASGVERRGDTQYF
TRBJ2-7 | TRBV27 | TRBD2 | CASSPGLAGTLYEQYF
TRBJ1-3 | TRBV2 | - | CASSRLRGDTGNTIYF
TRBJ2-7 | TRBV7-6 | TRBD1 | CASSPVGDRGDEQYF
TRBJ2-1 | TRBV11-3 | TRBD1 | CASSLAGQGNNEQFF